These T cell receptor beta chains were read from a single sample in a study of long-term antiretroviral therapy in people with HIV. Generated by immunoSEQ multiplex PCR, the TCRdb table keeps only in-frame clones and is missing some. Of about 22,000 clones listed, over 80% were seen once; the top ten hold roughly 4%. The sample in question was unsorted PBMCs, obtained 4 years after starting antiretroviral therapy. Receptor source: a man younger than 35 with HIV. Both conserved end residues are part of each CDR3. Each record gives: clone size, D gene, V gene, J gene, CDR3 length, CDR3 protein, CDR3 DNA. A D gene is named only where the DNA matches it firmly. Clone size, where shown, is once, few, many, or a class for clones that have expanded.

clone_size: few; d_call: NA; v_call: TRBV28; j_call: TRBJ1-6; cdr3_length: 12; cdr3_aa: CASTTINSPLHF; cdr3_nt: TGTGCCAGCACTACAATCAATTCACCCCTCCACTTT
clone_size: NA; d_call: NA; v_call: TRBV4-1; j_call: TRBJ2-2; cdr3_length: 17; cdr3_aa: CASSQDKGGRNTGELFF; cdr3_nt: TGCGCCAGCAGCCAAGATAAGGGGGGGAGGAACACCGGGGAGCTGTTTTTT
clone_size: NA; d_call: NA; v_call: TRBV9; j_call: TRBJ1-1; cdr3_length: 15; cdr3_aa: CASSPPPGENTEAFF; cdr3_nt: TGTGCCAGCAGCCCTCCTCCGGGCGAGAACACTGAAGCTTTCTTT
clone_size: NA; d_call: TRBD1; v_call: TRBV10-1; j_call: TRBJ2-1; cdr3_length: 15; cdr3_aa: CASSFTGEAHNEQFF; cdr3_nt: TGCGCCAGCAGTTTTACAGGGGAAGCCCACAATGAGCAGTTCTTC
clone_size: NA; d_call: NA; v_call: TRBV27; j_call: TRBJ2-2; cdr3_length: 15; cdr3_aa: CASRPADRSTGELFF; cdr3_nt: TGTGCCAGCAGGCCCGCCGACAGATCCACCGGGGAGCTGTTTTTT
clone_size: NA; d_call: NA; v_call: TRBV11-2; j_call: TRBJ2-2; cdr3_length: 14; cdr3_aa: CASSLVGGTGELFF; cdr3_nt: TGTGCCAGCAGCTTAGTGGGGGGTACCGGGGAGCTGTTTTTT
clone_size: NA; d_call: NA; v_call: TRBV5-4; j_call: TRBJ2-7; cdr3_length: 15; cdr3_aa: CASSSPTGTSYEQYF; cdr3_nt: TGTGCCAGCAGCTCTCCGACAGGTACGTCCTACGAGCAGTACTTC
clone_size: NA; d_call: TRBD1; v_call: TRBV19; j_call: TRBJ2-2; cdr3_length: 15; cdr3_aa: CASDRGGANTGELFF; cdr3_nt: TGTGCCAGCGACAGGGGGGGTGCGAACACCGGGGAGCTGTTTTTT
clone_size: NA; d_call: NA; v_call: TRBV6-1; j_call: TRBJ1-4; cdr3_length: 16; cdr3_aa: CASSETHGRGNEKLFF; cdr3_nt: TGTGCCAGCAGTGAAACTCATGGGAGGGGTAATGAAAAACTGTTTTTT
clone_size: NA; d_call: TRBD1; v_call: TRBV9; j_call: TRBJ2-7; cdr3_length: 14; cdr3_aa: CASSYGTGPYEQYF; cdr3_nt: TGTGCCAGCAGCTACGGGACAGGACCCTACGAGCAGTACTTC
clone_size: NA; d_call: TRBD1; v_call: TRBV28; j_call: TRBJ1-1; cdr3_length: 17; cdr3_aa: CASYDRGSFPMNTEAFF; cdr3_nt: TGTGCCAGCTACGACAGGGGAAGCTTTCCCATGAACACTGAAGCTTTCTTT
clone_size: NA; d_call: NA; v_call: TRBV6-5; j_call: TRBJ1-3; cdr3_length: 13; cdr3_aa: CASIPGAGNTIYF; cdr3_nt: TGTGCCAGCATTCCGGGCGCTGGAAACACCATATATTTT
clone_size: NA; d_call: NA; v_call: TRBV29-1; j_call: TRBJ1-1; cdr3_length: 12; cdr3_aa: CSGNSVNTEAFF; cdr3_nt: TGCAGCGGTAACAGTGTGAACACTGAAGCTTTCTTT
clone_size: NA; d_call: TRBD1; v_call: TRBV18; j_call: TRBJ2-7; cdr3_length: 14; cdr3_aa: CASSPPRTGHEQYF; cdr3_nt: TGTGCCAGCTCACCACCCAGGACAGGACACGAGCAGTACTTC
clone_size: NA; d_call: NA; v_call: TRBV12-2; j_call: TRBJ1-5; cdr3_length: 17; cdr3_aa: CASRLVFRNHSNQPQHF; cdr3_nt: TGTGCAAGTCGCTTAGTGTTCAGAAACCATAGCAATCAGCCCCAGCATTTT
clone_size: NA; d_call: NA; v_call: TRBV11-2; j_call: TRBJ1-1; cdr3_length: 13; cdr3_aa: CASSWTMNTEAFF; cdr3_nt: TGTGCCAGCAGCTGGACTATGAACACTGAAGCTTTCTTT
clone_size: NA; d_call: TRBD2; v_call: TRBV7-9; j_call: TRBJ2-5; cdr3_length: 15; cdr3_aa: CASSPTGGGQETQYF; cdr3_nt: TGTGCCAGCAGCCCAACTGGCGGGGGCCAAGAGACCCAGTACTTC
clone_size: NA; d_call: NA; v_call: TRBV5-1; j_call: TRBJ1-1; cdr3_length: 13; cdr3_aa: CASKEDWNTEAFF; cdr3_nt: TGCGCCAGCAAGGAGGACTGGAACACTGAAGCTTTCTTT
clone_size: NA; d_call: NA; v_call: TRBV27; j_call: TRBJ1-2; cdr3_length: 12; cdr3_aa: CASKQGRMSYTF; cdr3_nt: TGTGCCAGCAAACAGGGTCGGATGAGCTACACCTTC
clone_size: NA; d_call: NA; v_call: TRBV2; j_call: TRBJ2-7; cdr3_length: 14; cdr3_aa: CASRALVSSYEQYF; cdr3_nt: TGTGCCAGCAGAGCCCTAGTGAGCTCCTACGAGCAGTACTTC
clone_size: NA; d_call: NA; v_call: TRBV5-1; j_call: TRBJ1-6; cdr3_length: 14; cdr3_aa: CASSLLMINSPLHF; cdr3_nt: TGCGCCAGCAGCCTTCTGATGATTAATTCACCCCTCCACTTT
clone_size: NA; d_call: NA; v_call: TRBV4-1; j_call: TRBJ2-7; cdr3_length: 15; cdr3_aa: CASSQDRGANYEQYF; cdr3_nt: TGCGCCAGCAGCCAAGATAGGGGGGCGAACTACGAGCAGTACTTC
clone_size: NA; d_call: NA; v_call: TRBV7-9; j_call: TRBJ1-4; cdr3_length: 15; cdr3_aa: CASSLARTLGEELFF; cdr3_nt: TGTGCCAGCAGCTTAGCTCGGACATTGGGGGAGGAACTGTTTTTT
clone_size: NA; d_call: NA; v_call: TRBV19; j_call: TRBJ2-2; cdr3_length: 18; cdr3_aa: CASSIGPGGARSTGELFF; cdr3_nt: TGTGCCAGTAGTATAGGTCCAGGGGGGGCGCGAAGTACCGGGGAGCTGTTTTTT
clone_size: NA; d_call: NA; v_call: TRBV7-3; j_call: TRBJ1-6; cdr3_length: 18; cdr3_aa: CASSLTIPGPGTNSPLHF; cdr3_nt: TGTGCCAGCAGCTTAACGATACCGGGACCGGGAACCAATTCACCCCTCCACTTT
clone_size: NA; d_call: NA; v_call: TRBV4-2; j_call: TRBJ1-4; cdr3_length: 15; cdr3_aa: CASSQISQGPEKLFF; cdr3_nt: TGTGCCAGCAGCCAGATCAGCCAGGGACCAGAAAAACTGTTTTTT
clone_size: NA; d_call: NA; v_call: TRBV10-3; j_call: TRBJ1-6; cdr3_length: 17; cdr3_aa: CAIRAVSPSSYNSPLHF; cdr3_nt: TGTGCCATCAGAGCGGTGAGCCCGAGCTCCTATAATTCACCCCTCCACTTT
clone_size: NA; d_call: NA; v_call: TRBV10-3; j_call: TRBJ1-4; cdr3_length: 14; cdr3_aa: CAIRGPLGREKLFF; cdr3_nt: TGTGCCATCAGAGGTCCCCTCGGGCGCGAAAAACTGTTTTTT
clone_size: NA; d_call: NA; v_call: TRBV9; j_call: TRBJ1-2; cdr3_length: 16; cdr3_aa: CASSVADNPANYGYTF; cdr3_nt: TGTGCCAGCAGCGTAGCAGACAACCCAGCTAACTATGGCTACACCTTC
clone_size: NA; d_call: TRBD2; v_call: TRBV9; j_call: TRBJ2-3; cdr3_length: 17; cdr3_aa: CASSDPTGRGYTDTQYF; cdr3_nt: TGTGCCAGCAGTGACCCGACCGGGAGGGGGTACACAGATACGCAGTATTTT
clone_size: once; d_call: NA; v_call: TRBV5-1; j_call: TRBJ2-5; cdr3_length: 14; cdr3_aa: CASSLVRGGETQYF; cdr3_nt: TGCGCCAGCAGCTTGGTGAGGGGAGGCGAGACCCAGTACTTC
clone_size: NA; d_call: NA; v_call: TRBV7-9; j_call: TRBJ1-1; cdr3_length: 13; cdr3_aa: CASSTGSLNEAFF; cdr3_nt: TGTGCCAGCAGTACAGGGTCGCTAAATGAAGCTTTCTTT
clone_size: NA; d_call: TRBD1; v_call: TRBV4-2; j_call: TRBJ1-4; cdr3_length: 16; cdr3_aa: CASSQDLGQGAMKLFF; cdr3_nt: TGTGCCAGCAGCCAAGATCTCGGGCAGGGGGCGATGAAACTGTTTTTT
clone_size: NA; d_call: NA; v_call: TRBV7-9; j_call: TRBJ1-3; cdr3_length: 16; cdr3_aa: CASSRVGTRGGNTIYF; cdr3_nt: TGTGCCAGCAGCCGCGTGGGGACACGGGGTGGAAACACCATATATTTT
clone_size: NA; d_call: NA; v_call: TRBV6-4; j_call: TRBJ1-5; cdr3_length: 16; cdr3_aa: CASSYSGQNSNQPQHF; cdr3_nt: TGTGCCAGCAGTTACTCTGGACAGAATAGCAATCAGCCCCAGCATTTT
clone_size: NA; d_call: NA; v_call: TRBV5-8; j_call: TRBJ2-6; cdr3_length: 15; cdr3_aa: CASSLPGAGANVLTF; cdr3_nt: TGTGCCAGCAGCCTCCCAGGGGCTGGGGCCAACGTCCTGACTTTC
clone_size: NA; d_call: NA; v_call: TRBV5-1; j_call: TRBJ2-1; cdr3_length: 13; cdr3_aa: CASSLGVANEQFF; cdr3_nt: TGCGCCAGCAGCCTGGGGGTTGCCAATGAGCAGTTCTTC
clone_size: NA; d_call: TRBD1; v_call: TRBV6-1; j_call: TRBJ1-2; cdr3_length: 13; cdr3_aa: CASNEDREHGYTF; cdr3_nt: TGTGCCAGCAACGAGGACAGGGAGCATGGCTACACCTTC
clone_size: NA; d_call: NA; v_call: TRBV6-1; j_call: TRBJ2-7; cdr3_length: 13; cdr3_aa: CAIPGTALHEQYF; cdr3_nt: TGTGCCATCCCCGGGACTGCCCTTCACGAGCAGTACTTC
clone_size: NA; d_call: NA; v_call: TRBV4-1; j_call: TRBJ1-2; cdr3_length: 13; cdr3_aa: CASRDASNYGYTF; cdr3_nt: TGCGCCAGCAGGGACGCCAGTAACTATGGCTACACCTTC
clone_size: NA; d_call: NA; v_call: TRBV6-6; j_call: TRBJ1-1; cdr3_length: 12; cdr3_aa: CASRGGQLKAFF; cdr3_nt: TGTGCCAGCAGAGGCGGACAGCTTAAAGCTTTCTTT
clone_size: NA; d_call: NA; v_call: TRBV19; j_call: TRBJ2-5; cdr3_length: 13; cdr3_aa: CASSILQGETQYF; cdr3_nt: TGTGCCAGTAGTATCTTACAGGGAGAGACCCAGTACTTC
clone_size: NA; d_call: NA; v_call: TRBV4-1; j_call: TRBJ1-5; cdr3_length: 13; cdr3_aa: CASSQDLGQPQHF; cdr3_nt: TGCGCCAGCAGCCAAGATTTAGGTCAGCCCCAGCATTTT
clone_size: NA; d_call: NA; v_call: TRBV15; j_call: TRBJ1-2; cdr3_length: 15; cdr3_aa: CATSRELGIGHGYTF; cdr3_nt: TGTGCCACCAGCAGAGAGCTGGGGATTGGCCATGGCTACACCTTC
clone_size: NA; d_call: NA; v_call: TRBV19; j_call: TRBJ2-1; cdr3_length: 15; cdr3_aa: CATKFMAGAYNEQFF; cdr3_nt: TGTGCCACCAAATTTATGGCGGGGGCGTACAATGAGCAGTTCTTC
clone_size: NA; d_call: NA; v_call: TRBV2; j_call: TRBJ1-1; cdr3_length: 13; cdr3_aa: CASIRGVNTEAFF; cdr3_nt: TGTGCCAGCATTCGGGGGGTGAACACTGAAGCTTTCTTT
clone_size: NA; d_call: NA; v_call: TRBV10-2; j_call: TRBJ1-2; cdr3_length: 15; cdr3_aa: CASSAHGSRGDGYTF; cdr3_nt: TGCGCCAGCAGTGCTCATGGTAGCAGGGGAGACGGCTACACCTTC
clone_size: medium-sized; d_call: TRBD1; v_call: TRBV9; j_call: TRBJ2-2; cdr3_length: 17; cdr3_aa: CASSVRRDRANTGELFF; cdr3_nt: TGTGCCAGCAGCGTACGCCGGGACAGGGCGAACACCGGGGAGCTGTTTTTT
clone_size: NA; d_call: TRBD2; v_call: TRBV5-4; j_call: TRBJ2-5; cdr3_length: 17; cdr3_aa: CASSLEASGGVKETQYF; cdr3_nt: TGTGCCAGCAGCTTGGAGGCTAGCGGGGGGGTTAAGGAGACCCAGTACTTC
clone_size: NA; d_call: NA; v_call: TRBV27; j_call: TRBJ2-7; cdr3_length: 15; cdr3_aa: CASSLWIGQSYEQYF; cdr3_nt: TGTGCCAGCAGTTTATGGATAGGACAGTCCTACGAGCAGTACTTC
clone_size: once; d_call: NA; v_call: TRBV7-3; j_call: TRBJ1-1; cdr3_length: 12; cdr3_aa: CASSFGNTEAFF; cdr3_nt: TGTGCCAGCAGCTTTGGGAACACTGAAGCTTTCTTT
clone_size: NA; d_call: NA; v_call: TRBV25-1; j_call: TRBJ1-2; cdr3_length: 14; cdr3_aa: CASSDHRGINGYTF; cdr3_nt: TGTGCCAGCAGTGATCATCGGGGAATAAATGGCTACACCTTC
clone_size: NA; d_call: NA; v_call: TRBV5-1; j_call: TRBJ1-1; cdr3_length: 13; cdr3_aa: CASSLSSNTEAFF; cdr3_nt: TGCGCCAGCAGCCTGTCGTCGAACACTGAAGCTTTCTTT
clone_size: NA; d_call: TRBD1; v_call: TRBV30; j_call: TRBJ1-1; cdr3_length: 13; cdr3_aa: CAWSSGTVEKAFF; cdr3_nt: TGTGCCTGGAGCTCTGGGACAGTCGAAAAAGCTTTCTTT
clone_size: NA; d_call: NA; v_call: TRBV7-2; j_call: TRBJ1-4; cdr3_length: 15; cdr3_aa: CASSLQGMANEKLFF; cdr3_nt: TGTGCCAGCAGCTTACAGGGCATGGCTAATGAAAAACTGTTTTTT
clone_size: NA; d_call: TRBD1; v_call: TRBV5-4; j_call: TRBJ1-2; cdr3_length: 14; cdr3_aa: CASSGGQGVDGYTF; cdr3_nt: TGTGCCAGCAGCGGGGGACAGGGAGTAGACGGCTACACCTTC
clone_size: NA; d_call: TRBD1; v_call: TRBV6-1; j_call: TRBJ2-3; cdr3_length: 15; cdr3_aa: CASSSRTGVTDTQYF; cdr3_nt: TGTGCCAGCAGTTCGCGGACAGGGGTAACAGATACGCAGTATTTT